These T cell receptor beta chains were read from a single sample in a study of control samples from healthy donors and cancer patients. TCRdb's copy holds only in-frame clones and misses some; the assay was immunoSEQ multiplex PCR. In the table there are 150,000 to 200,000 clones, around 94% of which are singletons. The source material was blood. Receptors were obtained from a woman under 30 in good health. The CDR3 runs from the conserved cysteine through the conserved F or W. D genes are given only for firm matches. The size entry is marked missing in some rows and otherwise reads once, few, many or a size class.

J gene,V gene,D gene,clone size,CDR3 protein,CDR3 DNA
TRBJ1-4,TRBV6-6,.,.,CASSYSAGATNEKLFF,TGTGCCAGCAGTTACTCTGCGGGGGCAACTAATGAAAAACTGTTTTTT
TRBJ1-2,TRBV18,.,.,CASSPGTRVGYTF,TGTGCCAGCTCACCTGGCACAAGGGTTGGCTACACCTTC
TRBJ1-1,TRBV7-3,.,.,CASSSTGSSNTEAFF,TGTGCCAGCAGCTCAACAGGGTCCTCGAACACTGAAGCTTTCTTT
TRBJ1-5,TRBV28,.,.,CASSDSPSGPQHF,TGTGCCAGCAGTGACTCCCCCTCGGGGCCCCAGCATTTT
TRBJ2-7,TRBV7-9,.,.,CASSVTGSGEQYF,TGTGCCAGCAGCGTTACAGGCTCTGGAGAGCAGTACTTC
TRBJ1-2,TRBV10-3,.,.,CAISDSGNYGYTF,TGTGCCATCAGTGACTCAGGGAACTATGGCTACACCTTC
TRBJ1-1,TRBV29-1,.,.,CSVGDRGNTEAFF,TGCAGCGTGGGCGATCGGGGGAACACTGAAGCTTTCTTT
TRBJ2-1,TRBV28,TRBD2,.,CASSFSRMAGGPNEQFF,TGTGCCAGCAGTTTTAGCCGCATGGCGGGAGGTCCCAATGAGCAGTTCTTC
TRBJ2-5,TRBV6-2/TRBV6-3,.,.,CASSYYRPGQQETQYF,TGTGCCAGCAGTTACTACCGCCCAGGACAGCAAGAGACCCAGTACTTC
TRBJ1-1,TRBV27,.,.,CATGRSLMNTEAFF,TGTGCCACCGGGAGGAGTCTGATGAACACTGAAGCTTTCTTT
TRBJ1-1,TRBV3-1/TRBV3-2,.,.,CASSSNSGASSTEAFF,TGTGCCAGCAGCTCGAACTCAGGGGCGTCGAGCACTGAAGCTTTCTTT
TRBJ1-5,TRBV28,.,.,CASSSGTDNQPQHF,TGTGCCAGCAGTTCCGGGACGGATAATCAGCCCCAGCATTTT
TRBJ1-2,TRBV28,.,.,CASSFGFAGAIKGYTF,TGTGCCAGCAGTTTTGGGTTTGCGGGGGCAATAAAGGGCTACACCTTC
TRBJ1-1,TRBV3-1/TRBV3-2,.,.,CASSQGGQFRGF,TGTGCCAGCAGCCAAGGAGGCCAATTCCGAGGATTT
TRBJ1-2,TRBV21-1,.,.,CASRGRDAGGGLDTTANYGYTF,TGTGCCAGCAGGGGGCGGGACGCAGGGGGCGGTTTGGATACGACAGCTAACTATGGCTACACCTTC
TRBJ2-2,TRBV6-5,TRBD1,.,CASSYRTGSIGELFF,TGTGCCAGCAGTTACCGGACAGGTTCCATCGGGGAGCTGTTTTTT
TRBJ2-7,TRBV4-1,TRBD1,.,CASSQTGREQYF,TGCGCCAGCAGCCAGACAGGGCGCGAGCAGTACTTC
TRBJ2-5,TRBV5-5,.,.,CASSLVAAGGLRETQYF,TGTGCCAGCAGCTTGGTCGCCGCAGGGGGGCTCCGGGAGACCCAGTACTTC
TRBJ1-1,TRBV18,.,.,CASSPSYGVNTEAFF,TGTGCCAGCTCACCATCATACGGGGTGAACACTGAAGCTTTCTTT
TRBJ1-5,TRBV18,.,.,CASSPLGKGGNQPQHF,TGTGCCAGCTCACCACTCGGGAAGGGGGGCAATCAGCCCCAGCATTTT
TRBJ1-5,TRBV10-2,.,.,CASSRQGSNQPQHF,TGCGCCAGCAGTCGCCAGGGCTCGAATCAGCCCCAGCATTTT
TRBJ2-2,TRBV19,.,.,CASKDANTGELFF,TGTGCCAGTAAGGACGCTAACACCGGGGAGCTGTTTTTT
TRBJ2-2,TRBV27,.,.,CASRSRGVPGELFF,TGTGCCAGCAGGTCCAGGGGAGTACCCGGGGAGCTGTTTTTT
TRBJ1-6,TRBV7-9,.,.,CASSFEGLDSPLHF,TGTGCCAGCAGCTTTGAGGGTTTGGATTCACCCCTCCACTTT
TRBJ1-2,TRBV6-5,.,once,CASRTGLYGYTF,TGTGCCAGCAGAACAGGGTTATATGGCTACACCTTC
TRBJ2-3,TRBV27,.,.,CASSLRGREGTDTQYF,TGTGCCAGCAGTTTAAGGGGGAGGGAGGGCACAGATACGCAGTATTTT
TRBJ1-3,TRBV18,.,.,CASSPLRGNTIYF,TGTGCCAGCTCACCTTTACGAGGAAACACCATATATTTT
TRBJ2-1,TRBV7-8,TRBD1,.,CASSLSASRGQGQFF,TGTGCCAGCAGCTTATCTGCCAGTAGGGGACAGGGGCAGTTCTTC
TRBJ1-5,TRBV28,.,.,CASSPGGGVKPQHF,TGTGCCAGCAGCCCAGGCGGGGGCGTGAAGCCCCAGCATTTT
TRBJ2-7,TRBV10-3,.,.,CAISEGATYEQYF,TGTGCCATCAGTGAGGGGGCTACCTACGAGCAGTACTTC
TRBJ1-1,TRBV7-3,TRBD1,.,CASSQLWGQGGYHTEAFF,TGTGCCAGCAGCCAACTCTGGGGGCAGGGGGGTTATCACACTGAAGCTTTCTTT
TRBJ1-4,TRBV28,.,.,CASRTPGPGNEKLFF,TGTGCCAGCAGAACTCCGGGTCCAGGCAATGAAAAACTGTTTTTT
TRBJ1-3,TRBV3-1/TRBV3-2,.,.,CASSQDNGNTIYF,TGTGCCAGCAGCCAAGATAATGGAAACACCATATATTTT
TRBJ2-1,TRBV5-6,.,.,CASSLGFLSTAYNEQFF,TGTGCCAGCAGCTTGGGATTTCTCAGCACGGCGTACAATGAGCAGTTCTTC
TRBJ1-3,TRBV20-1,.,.,CSASNWGQGPSGNTIYF,TGCAGTGCTAGTAATTGGGGTCAGGGACCCTCTGGAAACACCATATATTTT
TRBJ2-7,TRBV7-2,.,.,CASSLGTPSSYEQYF,TGTGCCAGCAGCCTCGGGACTCCTAGCTCCTACGAGCAGTACTTC
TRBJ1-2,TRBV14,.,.,CASSWGLTNYGYTF,TGTGCCAGCAGCTGGGGGCTCACTAACTATGGCTACACCTTC
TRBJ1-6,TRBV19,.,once,CASSIDLDRSFRNSPLHF,TGTGCCAGTAGTATAGATCTTGACAGAAGTTTCCGTAATTCACCCCTCCACTTT
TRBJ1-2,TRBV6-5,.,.,CATLDPSYGYTF,TGTGCCACCCTGGATCCGTCATATGGCTACACCTTC
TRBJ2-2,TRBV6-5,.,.,CASSYSSRGGTGELFF,TGTGCCAGCAGTTACTCGAGCAGGGGTGGCACCGGGGAGCTGTTTTTT